This T cell receptor (beta chain) was sequenced in a study of cytomegalovirus exposure and HLA in healthy donors. General observations from the study: Per a prior analysis, the majority of TCR beta V segments were productive roughly 87% or roughly 30% of the time.

Worth noting for this clone: The antigen is not known.

A multiplex PCR was run with 60 Vbeta primers and 13 Jbeta primers. This table comes from immunoSEQ multiplex PCR, and its TCRdb copy is limited to in-frame clones, with some not included. This sample has under 150,000 clones, with about 78% found just once. The germline V gene encodes CDR1 GTSNPN and CDR2 SVGIG (reference sequence). This CDR3 region has 16 residues. Germline trimming cut 0 bases from V and 4 bases from J; bases unmatched to any gene: 7. This clonotype was obtained from a human donor in good health. The sample consisted of PBMCs. This chain joins TRBV30 and TRBJ1-2, with 11 bases identical to TRBD1. This CDR3 reads CAWSVGRDRGIYGYTF. The DNA for the CDR3 is TGTGCCTGGAGTGTAGGGAGGGACAGGGGGATCTATGGCTACACCTTC.